This entry describes one T cell receptor (beta chain). Only in-frame clones appear in the TCRdb table, and some are missing; sequencing was by immunoSEQ multiplex PCR. Here the sample spans about 150,000 clones, 75% to 85% being singletons. These data originate in a study of blood T cell repertoires in COVID-19. Trimming shortened V by 2 bases and J by 4 bases, and 13 bases separated the two germline ends. Germline V lookup: CDR1 KGHDR, CDR2 SFDVKD. CDR3 length: 15 residues. What was sequenced was peripheral blood. This clonotype was sampled from a woman in her 50s with acute or convalescent COVID-19. V and J are TRBV24-1 and TRBJ2-5, with D perhaps TRBD2 (5 bases). The CDR3 DNA reads TGTGCCACCAGTGATTCCTCTCCGGGGTTAGAGACCCAGTACTTC. It translates to CATSDSSPGLETQYF.